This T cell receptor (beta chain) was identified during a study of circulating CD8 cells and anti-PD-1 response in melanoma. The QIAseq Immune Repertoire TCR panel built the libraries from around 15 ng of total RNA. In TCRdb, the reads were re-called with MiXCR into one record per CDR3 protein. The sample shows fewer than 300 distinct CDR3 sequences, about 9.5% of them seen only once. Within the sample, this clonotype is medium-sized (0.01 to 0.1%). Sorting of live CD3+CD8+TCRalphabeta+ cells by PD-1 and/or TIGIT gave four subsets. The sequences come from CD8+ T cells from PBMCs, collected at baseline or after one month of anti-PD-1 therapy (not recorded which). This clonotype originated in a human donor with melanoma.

This CDR3 is CASSFGWGRGTDTQYF. For the CDR3, the DNA is TGTGCCAGCAGTTTTGGCTGGGGACGTGGCACAGATACGCAGTATTTT. The J gene is TRBJ2-3, the V gene TRBV27; TRBD1 or TRBD2 may be the D gene (5 bases each). Between the trimmed V and J ends, which lost 3 bases and 1 base, there was a span of 14 bases. The CDR3 has 16 residues. Germline V lookup: CDR1 MNHEY, CDR2 SMNVEV (reference sequence).